The 5 T cell receptor beta chains presented below share a single source sample, sequenced in a study of Graves' ophthalmopathy and Graves' hyperthyroidism. Transcripts of RNA were the source for amplifying TCR beta CDR3 regions. RT-PCR in the first round used HTBI primers; a second-round multiplex PCR followed. TCRdb analysed the multiplex PCR reads with MiXCR anew, one entry per CDR3 protein. Found here are 200,000 to 250,000 distinct CDR3 sequences, 25% to 35% of them singletons; the top ten hold around 9.8%. Material for sequencing was peripheral blood. The source of these receptors is a man between 45 and 60 years old with Graves' ophthalmopathy.

This chain uses TRBV27 with TRBJ2-5, with 7 bases fitting TRBD2. Germline trimming cut 6 bases from V and 2 bases from J; bases unmatched to any gene: 12. Germline V CDR1 and CDR2: MNHEY, SMNVEV (reference sequence). This CDR3 has 16 residues. CDR3 sequence: CASSPASGNLQETQYF. The CDR3, as DNA: TGTGCCAGCAGCCCTGCTAGCGGTAACTTACAAGAGACCCAGTACTTC.

This clonotype was counted at least ten times. The genes are TRBV13 and TRBJ2-5; the match to TRBD2 covers 8 bases. Germline trimming cut 5 bases from V and 3 bases from J; bases unmatched to any gene: 2. The CDR3 contains 13 residues. Germline lookup yields CDR1 PRHDT and CDR2 FYEKMQ (reference sequence). CDR3 residues: CASSAGGEETQYF. Here the CDR3 DNA reads TGTGCCAGCAGCGCCGGGGGGGAAGAGACCCAGTACTTC.

This clonotype was observed many times. This chain connects TRBV6-5 to TRBJ2-5, with D possibly being TRBD2 (5 bases). The ends were cut back, 0 bases at V and 0 bases at J, with 17 bases in the middle. The CDR3 length is 18 residues. CDR1 and CDR2 from the germline V gene are MNHEY and SVGAGI. The CDR3 DNA sequence: TGTGCCAGCAGTTACTCAATACCCGTCACTAGGAACCAAGAGACCCAGTACTTC. Translated: CASSYSIPVTRNQETQYF.

Written as DNA, the CDR3 is TGTGCCAGCAGTTACTCGGTGGGTCAGCCCCAGCATTTT. Its translation: CASSYSVGQPQHF. The chain carries TRBV12-3 or TRBV12-4 and TRBJ1-5; no firm D call. The CDR3 totals 13 residues. The V and J ends lost 4 bases and 6 bases respectively, with 10 bases between them.

The chain joins TRBV11-1 to TRBJ2-5, with 7 bases identical to TRBD1. This CDR3 is 15 amino acids long. From germline, CDR1 is SGHAT and CDR2 FQDESV (reference sequence). V lost 2 bases to trimming and J lost 4 bases; unmatched junction nucleotides: 7. This CDR3 reads CASSLTTGFGETQYF. The CDR3 DNA is TGTGCCAGCAGCTTAACGACAGGGTTCGGAGAGACCCAGTACTTC. Full variable domain (remainder filled in from reference TRBV11-1 and TRBJ2-5): EAEVAQSPRYKITEKSQAVAFWCDPISGHATLYWYRQILGQGPELLVQFQDESVVDDSQLPKDRFSAERLKGVDSTLKIQPAELGDSAMYLCASSLTTGFGETQYFGPGTRLLVL.